Included here is one T cell receptor (beta chain) sequence, with context. Its antigen is undetermined. CDR1 SGHDN and CDR2 FVKESK come from the germline V gene. Trimming pared 0 bases from V and 5 bases from J, leaving 7 bases between. The CDR3 contains 13 residues. This entry is derived from a study of T-cell memory formation after mild COVID-19. General observations from the study: Clones that shrank (day 15 to 85) were balanced CD4/CD8, whereas later expanders leaned CD4+. Specificity for SARS-CoV-2 was not confirmed among the second-wave clones peaking on day 37.

TCRdb reprocessed the 5' RACE reads via MiXCR and lists one record per CDR3 protein. Among 120,000 to 150,000 distinct CDR3 sequences listed, around 15% were seen once. The source material was PBMCs or a T cell subset sorted from them (not recorded which). The sequence came from an adult woman who had mild COVID-19 (a few samples of this study predate the infection). Cell type and time point are not known. This chain links TRBV14 with TRBJ1-1, with D hard to call. The CDR3 DNA reads as TGTGCCAGCAGCCAAGATTGGGAAACTGAAGCTTTCTTT. The encoded protein is CASSQDWETEAFF.